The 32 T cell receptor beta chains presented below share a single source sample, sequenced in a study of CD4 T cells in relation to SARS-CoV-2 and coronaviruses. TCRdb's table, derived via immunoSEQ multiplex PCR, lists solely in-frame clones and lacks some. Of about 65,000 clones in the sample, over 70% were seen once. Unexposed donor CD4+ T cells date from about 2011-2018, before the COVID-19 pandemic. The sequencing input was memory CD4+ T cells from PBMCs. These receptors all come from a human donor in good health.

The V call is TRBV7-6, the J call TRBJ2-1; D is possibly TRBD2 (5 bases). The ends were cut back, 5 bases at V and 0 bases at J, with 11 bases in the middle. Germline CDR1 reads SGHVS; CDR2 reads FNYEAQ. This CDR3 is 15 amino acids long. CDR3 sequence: CASSRQRNSYNEQFF. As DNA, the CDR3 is TGTGCCAGCAGCCGCCAGCGGAACTCCTACAATGAGCAGTTCTTC.

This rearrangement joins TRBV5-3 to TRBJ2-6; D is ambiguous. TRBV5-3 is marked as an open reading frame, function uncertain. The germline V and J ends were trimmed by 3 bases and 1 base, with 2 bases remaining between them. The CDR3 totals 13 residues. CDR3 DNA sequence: TGTGCCAGAAGCTCATCTGGGGCCAACGTCCTGACTTTC. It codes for CARSSSGANVLTF.

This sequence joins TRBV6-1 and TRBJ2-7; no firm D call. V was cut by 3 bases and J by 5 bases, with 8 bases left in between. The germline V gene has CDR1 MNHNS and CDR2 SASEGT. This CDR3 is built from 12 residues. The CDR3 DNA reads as TGTGCCAGCAGTGAGTTAGAAGACGAGCAGTACTTC. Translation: CASSELEDEQYF.

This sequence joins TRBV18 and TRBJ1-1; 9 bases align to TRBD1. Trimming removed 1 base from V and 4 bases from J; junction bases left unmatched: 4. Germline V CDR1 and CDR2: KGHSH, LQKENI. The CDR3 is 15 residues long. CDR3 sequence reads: CASSPLRDRVTEAFF. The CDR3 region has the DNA TGTGCCAGCTCACCACTCCGGGACAGGGTCACTGAAGCTTTCTTT.

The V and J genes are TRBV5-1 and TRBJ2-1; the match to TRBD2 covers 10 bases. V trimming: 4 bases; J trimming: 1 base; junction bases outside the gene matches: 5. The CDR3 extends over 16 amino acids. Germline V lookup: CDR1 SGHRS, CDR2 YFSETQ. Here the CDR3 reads CASSRVAGGSYNEQFF. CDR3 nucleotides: TGCGCCAGCAGCCGGGTAGCGGGGGGTTCCTACAATGAGCAGTTCTTC.

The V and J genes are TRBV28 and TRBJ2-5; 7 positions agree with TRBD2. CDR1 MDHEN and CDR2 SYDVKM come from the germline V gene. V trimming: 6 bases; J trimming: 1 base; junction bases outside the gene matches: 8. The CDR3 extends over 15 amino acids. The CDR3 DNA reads TGTGCCAGCAGGACCGGCGGGGGAGTCCAAGAGACCCAGTACTTC. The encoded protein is CASRTGGGVQETQYF.

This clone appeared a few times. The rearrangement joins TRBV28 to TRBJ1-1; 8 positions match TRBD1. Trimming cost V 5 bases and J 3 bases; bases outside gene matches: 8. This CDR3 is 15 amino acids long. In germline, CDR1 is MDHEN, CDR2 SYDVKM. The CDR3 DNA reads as TGTGCCAGCAGTCCCGGACAGGGATGGCACACTGAAGCTTTCTTT. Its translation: CASSPGQGWHTEAFF.

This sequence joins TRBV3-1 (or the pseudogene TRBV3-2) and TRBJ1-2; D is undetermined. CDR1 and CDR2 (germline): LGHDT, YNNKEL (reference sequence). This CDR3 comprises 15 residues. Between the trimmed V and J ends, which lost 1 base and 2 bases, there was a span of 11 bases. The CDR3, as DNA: TGTGCCAGCAGCCAAGTTGGGTCCGGGAACTATGGCTACACCTTC. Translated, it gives CASSQVGSGNYGYTF.

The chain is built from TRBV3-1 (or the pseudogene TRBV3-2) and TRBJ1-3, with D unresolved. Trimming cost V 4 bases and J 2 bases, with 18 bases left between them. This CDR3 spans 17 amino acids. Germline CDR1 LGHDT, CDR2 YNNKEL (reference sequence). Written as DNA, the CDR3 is TGTGCCAGCAGCCCACGAGTCAGGTTAGGAACTGGAAACACCATATATTTT. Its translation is CASSPRVRLGTGNTIYF.

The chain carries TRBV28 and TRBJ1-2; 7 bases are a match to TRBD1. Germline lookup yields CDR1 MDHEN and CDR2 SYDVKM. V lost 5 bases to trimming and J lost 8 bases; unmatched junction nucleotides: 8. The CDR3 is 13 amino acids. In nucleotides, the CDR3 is TGTGCCAGCAGTCTCGCTACAGGGGTAGGCTACACCTTC. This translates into CASSLATGVGYTF.

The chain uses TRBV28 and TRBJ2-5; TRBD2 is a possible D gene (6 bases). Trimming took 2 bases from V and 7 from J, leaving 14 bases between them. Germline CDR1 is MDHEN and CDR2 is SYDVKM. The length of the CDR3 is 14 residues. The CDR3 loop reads CASSLDGGTGTQYF. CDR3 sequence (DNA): TGTGCCAGCAGTTTAGACGGCGGGACTGGGACCCAGTACTTC.

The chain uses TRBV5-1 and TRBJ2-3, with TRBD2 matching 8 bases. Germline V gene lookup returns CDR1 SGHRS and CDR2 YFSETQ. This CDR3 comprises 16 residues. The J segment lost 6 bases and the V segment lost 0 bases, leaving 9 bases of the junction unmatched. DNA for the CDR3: TGCGCCAGCAGCTTGGCCGGGGGACTAGGAGGGGATACGCAGTATTTT. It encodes CASSLAGGLGGDTQYF.

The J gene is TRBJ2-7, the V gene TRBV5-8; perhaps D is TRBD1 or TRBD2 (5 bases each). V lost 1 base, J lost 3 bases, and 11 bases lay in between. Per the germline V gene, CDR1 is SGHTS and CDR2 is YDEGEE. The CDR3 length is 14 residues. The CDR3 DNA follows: TGTGCCAGCAGCTTGCGGGGCGTTCACTACGAGCAGTACTTC. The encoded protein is CASSLRGVHYEQYF.

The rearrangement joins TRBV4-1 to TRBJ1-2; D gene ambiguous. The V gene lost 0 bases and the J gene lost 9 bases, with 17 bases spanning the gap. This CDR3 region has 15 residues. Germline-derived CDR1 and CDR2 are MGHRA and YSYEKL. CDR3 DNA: TGCGCCAGCAGCCAAGATTGGCAGGTGCAAGGAAGCTACACCTTC. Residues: CASSQDWQVQGSYTF.

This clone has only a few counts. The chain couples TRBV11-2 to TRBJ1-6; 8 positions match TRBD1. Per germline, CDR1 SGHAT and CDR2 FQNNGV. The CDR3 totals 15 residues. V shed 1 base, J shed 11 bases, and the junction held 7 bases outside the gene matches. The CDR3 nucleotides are TGTGCCAGCAGCTTAGGGCCCACAGGGGGAGCACCCCTCCACTTT. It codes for CASSLGPTGGAPLHF.

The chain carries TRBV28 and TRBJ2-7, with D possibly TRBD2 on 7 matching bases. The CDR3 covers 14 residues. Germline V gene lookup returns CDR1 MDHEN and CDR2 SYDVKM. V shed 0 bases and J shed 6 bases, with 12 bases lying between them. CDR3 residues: CASSLWGRGAEQYF. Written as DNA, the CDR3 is TGTGCCAGCAGTTTATGGGGGAGGGGGGCCGAGCAGTACTTC.

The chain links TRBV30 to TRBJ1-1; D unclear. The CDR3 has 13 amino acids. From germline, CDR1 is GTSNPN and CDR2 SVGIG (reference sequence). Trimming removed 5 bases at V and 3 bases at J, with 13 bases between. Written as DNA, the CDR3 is TGTGCCTGGTCTCCGGGGAGGGACACTGAAGCTTTCTTT. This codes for CAWSPGRDTEAFF.

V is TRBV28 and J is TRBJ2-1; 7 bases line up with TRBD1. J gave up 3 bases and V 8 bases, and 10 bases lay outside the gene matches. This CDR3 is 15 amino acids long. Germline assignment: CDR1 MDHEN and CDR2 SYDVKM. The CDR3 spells CASGRTGQVYNEQFF. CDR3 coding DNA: TGTGCCAGCGGAAGGACAGGACAGGTCTACAATGAGCAGTTCTTC.

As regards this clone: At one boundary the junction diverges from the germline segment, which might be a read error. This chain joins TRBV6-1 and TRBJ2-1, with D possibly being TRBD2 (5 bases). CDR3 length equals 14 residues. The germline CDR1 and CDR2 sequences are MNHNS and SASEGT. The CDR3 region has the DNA TGTGCCAGCAGAGAAGCGGTCTCCTACAATGAGCAGTTCTTC. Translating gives CASREAVSYNEQFF.

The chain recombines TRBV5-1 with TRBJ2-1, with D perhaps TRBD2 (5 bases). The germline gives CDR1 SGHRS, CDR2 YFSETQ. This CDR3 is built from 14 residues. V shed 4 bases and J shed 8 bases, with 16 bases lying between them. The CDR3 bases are TGCGCCAGCAGCCCCAACACTAGTCCCCATGAGCAGTTCTTC. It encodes CASSPNTSPHEQFF.

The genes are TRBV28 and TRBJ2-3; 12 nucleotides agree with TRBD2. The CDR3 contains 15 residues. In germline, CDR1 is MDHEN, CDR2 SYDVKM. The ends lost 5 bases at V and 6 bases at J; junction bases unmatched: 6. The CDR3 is CASSRLAGASDTQYF. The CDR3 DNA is TGTGCCAGCAGTAGACTAGCGGGAGCGAGCGATACGCAGTATTTT.

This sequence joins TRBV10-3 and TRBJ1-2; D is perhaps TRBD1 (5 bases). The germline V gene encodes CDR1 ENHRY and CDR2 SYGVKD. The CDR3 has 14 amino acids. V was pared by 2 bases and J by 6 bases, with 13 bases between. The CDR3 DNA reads TGTGCCATCAGTGAGGGCAGCGGGGGGGATGGCTACACCTTC. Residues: CAISEGSGGDGYTF.

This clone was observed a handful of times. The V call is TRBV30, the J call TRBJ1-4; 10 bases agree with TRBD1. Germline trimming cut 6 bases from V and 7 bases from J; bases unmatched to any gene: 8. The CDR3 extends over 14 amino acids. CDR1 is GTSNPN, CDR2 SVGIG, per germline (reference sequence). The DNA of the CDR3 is TGTGCCTGCCCCCAAGGGACAGGGGTTGAAAAACTGTTTTTT. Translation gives CACPQGTGVEKLFF.

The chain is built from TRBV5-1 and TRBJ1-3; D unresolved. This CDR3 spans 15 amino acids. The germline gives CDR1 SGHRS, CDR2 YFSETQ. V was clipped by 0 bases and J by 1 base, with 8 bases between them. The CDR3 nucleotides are TGCGCCAGCAGCTTGGCGGCAGCTTCTGGAAACACCATATATTTT. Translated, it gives CASSLAAASGNTIYF.

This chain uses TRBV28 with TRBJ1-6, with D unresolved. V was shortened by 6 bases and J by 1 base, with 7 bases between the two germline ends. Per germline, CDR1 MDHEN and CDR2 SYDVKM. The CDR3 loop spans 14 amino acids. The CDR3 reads CASRARSYNSPLHF. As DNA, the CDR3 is TGTGCCAGCAGGGCGCGGTCCTATAATTCACCCCTCCACTTT.

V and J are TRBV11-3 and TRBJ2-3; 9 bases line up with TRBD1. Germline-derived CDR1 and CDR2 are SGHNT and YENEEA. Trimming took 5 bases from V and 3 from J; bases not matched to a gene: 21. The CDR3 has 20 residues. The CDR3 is CASSVGNRVLGTGYTDTQYF. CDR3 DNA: TGTGCCAGCAGCGTAGGGAACCGAGTTCTCGGGACAGGGTATACAGATACGCAGTATTTT.

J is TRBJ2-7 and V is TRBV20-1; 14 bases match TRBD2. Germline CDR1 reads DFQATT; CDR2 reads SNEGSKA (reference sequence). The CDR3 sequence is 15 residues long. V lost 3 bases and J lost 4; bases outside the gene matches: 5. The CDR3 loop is CSASGGTSGSYEQYF. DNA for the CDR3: TGCAGTGCTAGTGGGGGGACTAGCGGGAGTTACGAGCAGTACTTC.

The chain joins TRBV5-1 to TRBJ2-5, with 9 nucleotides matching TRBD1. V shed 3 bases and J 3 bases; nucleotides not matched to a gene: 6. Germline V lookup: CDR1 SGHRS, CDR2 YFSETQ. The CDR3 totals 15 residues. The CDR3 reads CASSSGQGREETQYF. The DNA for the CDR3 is TGCGCCAGCAGCTCTGGACAGGGGAGGGAAGAGACCCAGTACTTC.

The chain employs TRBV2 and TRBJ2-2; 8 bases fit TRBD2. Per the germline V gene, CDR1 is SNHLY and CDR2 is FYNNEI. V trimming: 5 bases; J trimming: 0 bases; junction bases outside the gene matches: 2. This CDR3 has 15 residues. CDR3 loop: CASSRGGTNTGELFF. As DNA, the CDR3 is TGTGCCAGCAGTCGCGGGGGGACGAACACCGGGGAGCTGTTTTTT.

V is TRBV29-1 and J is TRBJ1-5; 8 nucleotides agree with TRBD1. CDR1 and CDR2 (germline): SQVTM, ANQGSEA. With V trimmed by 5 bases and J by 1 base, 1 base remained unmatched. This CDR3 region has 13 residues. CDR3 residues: CSVRTGSNQPQHF. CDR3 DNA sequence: TGCAGCGTTCGGACAGGGAGCAATCAGCCCCAGCATTTT. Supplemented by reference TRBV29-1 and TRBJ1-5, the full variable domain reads SAVISQKPSRDICQRGTSLTIQCQVDSQVTMMFWYRQQPGQSLTLIATANQGSEATYESGFVIDKFPISRPNLTFSTLTVSNMSPEDSSIYLCSVRTGSNQPQHFGDGTRLSIL.

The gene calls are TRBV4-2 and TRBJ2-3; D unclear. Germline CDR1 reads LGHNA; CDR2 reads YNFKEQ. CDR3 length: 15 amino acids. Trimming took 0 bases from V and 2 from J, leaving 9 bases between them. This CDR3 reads CASSQDRRITDTQYF. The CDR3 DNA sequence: TGTGCCAGCAGCCAAGACAGAAGGATCACAGATACGCAGTATTTT.

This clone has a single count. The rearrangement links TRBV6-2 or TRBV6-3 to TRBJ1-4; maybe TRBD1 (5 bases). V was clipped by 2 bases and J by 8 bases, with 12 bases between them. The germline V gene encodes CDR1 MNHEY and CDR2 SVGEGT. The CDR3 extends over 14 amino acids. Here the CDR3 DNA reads TGTGCCAGCAGTTACGAAGGGCGGGGGGAAAAACTGTTTTTT. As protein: CASSYEGRGEKLFF.